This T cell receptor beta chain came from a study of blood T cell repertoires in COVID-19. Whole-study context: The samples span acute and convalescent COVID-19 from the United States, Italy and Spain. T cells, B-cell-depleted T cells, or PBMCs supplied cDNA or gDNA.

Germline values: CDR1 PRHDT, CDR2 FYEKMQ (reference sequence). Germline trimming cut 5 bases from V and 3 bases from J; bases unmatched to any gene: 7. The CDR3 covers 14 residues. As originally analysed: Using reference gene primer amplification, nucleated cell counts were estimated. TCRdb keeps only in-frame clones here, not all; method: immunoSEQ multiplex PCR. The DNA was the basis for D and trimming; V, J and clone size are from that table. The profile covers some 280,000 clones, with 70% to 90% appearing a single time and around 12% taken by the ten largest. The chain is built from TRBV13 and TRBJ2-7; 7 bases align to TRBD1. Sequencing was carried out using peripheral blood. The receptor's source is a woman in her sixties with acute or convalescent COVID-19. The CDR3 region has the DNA TGTGCCAGCAGCCCCTCGACAGGGTACTACGAGCAGTACTTC. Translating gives CASSPSTGYYEQYF.